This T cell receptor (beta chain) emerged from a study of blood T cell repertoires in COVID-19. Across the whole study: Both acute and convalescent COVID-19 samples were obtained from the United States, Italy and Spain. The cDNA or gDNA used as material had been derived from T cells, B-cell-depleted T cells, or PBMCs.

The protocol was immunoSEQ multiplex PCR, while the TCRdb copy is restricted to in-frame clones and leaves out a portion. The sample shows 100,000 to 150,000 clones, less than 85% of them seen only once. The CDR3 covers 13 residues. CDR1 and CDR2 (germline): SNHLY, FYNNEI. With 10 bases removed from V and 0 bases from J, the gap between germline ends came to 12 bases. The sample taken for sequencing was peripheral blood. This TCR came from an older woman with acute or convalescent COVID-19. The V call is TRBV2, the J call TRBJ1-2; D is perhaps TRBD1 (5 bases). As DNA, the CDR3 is TGTGCCACCCAGGGAACCTCTAACTATGGCTACACCTTC. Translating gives CATQGTSNYGYTF.